This T cell receptor beta chain was observed in a study of tumor-infiltrating lymphocytes in primary liver carcinoma. For the study at large: Sample counts of productive TCRbeta reads spanned roughly 3.5 to 8 million; these counts were similar across tissue types. The study, taken as a whole, reports: In tumor-adjacent and tumor-blood pairs, overlap was lower than in tumor region pairs. Blood fell significantly below tumors in its top-250-clone fraction (p = 0.039).

The input was approximately 500 ng total RNA; TCR beta cDNA was made from it with a constant-region primer. Slightly modified ARM-PCR, run as three nested multiplex PCR rounds, produced the TCR beta libraries. A C-beta reverse primer and TRBV1-TRBV30 forward primers served in each of the first two PCR rounds, at 10 cycles apiece. Using its own MiXCR run on the multiplex PCR reads, TCRdb lists one record per CDR3 protein. Among around 79,000 distinct CDR3 sequences, roughly two thirds were seen once, and the ten largest hold around 24%. About this clonotype itself: Its cognate antigen is unknown. No conserved phenylalanine or tryptophan is present at the end of the CDR3, so a read error is the likely explanation. The DNA is left out, because the CDR3 cannot be placed on it with certainty; the CDR3 is given as TCRdb lists it.

Without any cell sorting, about 18-31 mg of bulk tissue yielded co-extracted RNA and DNA. Chronic HBV infection affected patients, none of whom had received treatment. From its first to its last residue, the CDR3 has 15 amino acids. Germline V gene lookup returns CDR1 SGHAT and CDR2 FQDESV (reference sequence). This TCR was sampled from a man aged 40-50 years with primary liver carcinoma and hepatitis B virus infection. Sequenced input: tumor-adjacent normal liver tissue. The chain joins TRBV11-1 to TRBJ2-1; the listed D gene, TRBD1, was not tested against the DNA. CDR3 protein: CASREGTILSDEQLS.